This T cell receptor (beta chain) was retrieved from a study of blood T cell repertoires in COVID-19. This CDR3 is built from 11 residues. The V and J ends lost 3 bases and 5 bases respectively, with 4 bases between them. Germline V gene data show CDR1 as GTSNPN and CDR2 as SVGIG (reference sequence). In the original processing: Amplifying reference gene primers gave estimates of nucleated cell counts. Measured with immunoSEQ multiplex PCR; TCRdb has only the in-frame clones, and not every one. V and J calls and clone size follow that table, whereas D and trimming were derived from the DNA. There are 35,000 to 45,000 clones in the sample; approximately 91% occur only once, and roughly 13% lies in the top ten.

This chain links TRBV30 with TRBJ1-4; D is ambiguous. Sequenced: peripheral blood. The receptor's source is a human donor in a cohort sampled during active COVID-19. For the CDR3, the DNA is TGTGCCTGGAGGGAGAATGAAAAACTGTTTTTT. Its protein product is CAWRENEKLFF. The whole variable domain, remainder taken from reference TRBV30 and TRBJ1-4, is SQTIHQWPATLVQPVGSPLSLECTVEGTSNPNLYWYRQAAGRGLQLLFYSVGIGQISSEVPQNLSASRPQDRQFILSSKKLLLSDSGFYLCAWRENEKLFFGSGTQLSVL.